The 9 T cell receptor beta chains below were found in one sample sequenced in a study of graft-versus-host responses after intestinal transplantation. Using immunoSEQ multiplex PCR, the repertoire was profiled, and TCRdb retains in-frame clones only, with some absent. The sample shows 21,000 or so clones, about 60% of them seen only once. The material was alloreactive CD4+ T cells from a mixed lymphocyte reaction culture, obtained before intestinal transplant. Subset given: CFSE-low proliferating T cells sorted from roughly 6-day pre-transplant mixed lymphocyte reaction (GvH or HvG direction). Receptors originate from a human patient who received an intestinal transplant.

This clone showed up just a few times. The genes are TRBV6-5 and TRBJ2-3; no reliable D call. The CDR3 spans 14 residues. V was trimmed by 6 bases and J by 0 bases, leaving 10 bases between them. From germline, CDR1 is MNHEY and CDR2 SVGAGI. The CDR3 coding sequence is TGTGCCAGCAGCCTACTGTGGAGCACAGATACGCAGTATTTT. As protein: CASSLLWSTDTQYF.

This clone was recorded only once. This sequence joins TRBV10-2 and TRBJ2-4; D remains ambiguous. The CDR3 covers 12 residues. CDR1 and CDR2 (germline): WSHSY, SAAADI. V gave up 4 bases and J gave up 4 bases, with 5 bases separating them. The CDR3 DNA reads as TGCGCCAGCAGTGGCCAGAAAAACATTCAGTACTTC. This gives the protein CASSGQKNIQYF.

Comment on this clone: Mismatch with germline at one junction end may stem from a read error. This chain links TRBV18 with TRBJ2-7, with D perhaps matching TRBD2 (5 bases). The CDR3 length is 13 residues. The germline V gene encodes CDR1 KGHSH and CDR2 LQKENI. The CDR3 reads CASSPHEGTEQYF. In DNA, the CDR3 is TGTGCCAGCTCTCCACATGAGGGAACCGAGCAGTACTTC.

This clone was seen once. The chain uses TRBV5-1 and TRBJ1-1; D is unresolved. The CDR3 totals 13 residues. Germline values: CDR1 SGHRS, CDR2 YFSETQ. V shed 4 bases and J shed 2 bases, with 9 bases lying between them. The CDR3: CASSPGVNTEAFF. Here the CDR3 DNA reads TGCGCCAGCAGCCCCGGAGTTAACACTGAAGCTTTCTTT.

The chain employs TRBV6-5 and TRBJ1-1; D possibly corresponds to TRBD1 (5 bases). CDR3 length: 13 residues. Trimming pared 9 bases from V and 0 bases from J, leaving 11 bases between. Germline values: CDR1 MNHEY, CDR2 SVGAGI. CDR3 DNA: TGTGCCAGTAGGACACCGTTGAACACTGAAGCTTTCTTT. Protein product: CASRTPLNTEAFF.

This clone was detected only a few times. V and J are TRBV28 and TRBJ1-2, with a possible D match to TRBD1 (6 bases). V lost 9 bases, J lost 7 bases, and 15 bases lay in between. Germline values: CDR1 MDHEN, CDR2 SYDVKM. The CDR3 totals 12 residues. The CDR3 spells CASGQGLAGYTF. CDR3 DNA sequence: TGTGCCAGTGGTCAGGGGCTTGCTGGCTACACCTTC.

The chain carries TRBV5-4 and TRBJ2-1, with 9 bases fitting TRBD2. CDR3 length: 18 amino acids. From germline, CDR1 is SGHNT and CDR2 YYREEE (reference sequence). The V and J ends lost 0 bases and 4 bases, in that order; junction bases with no gene match: 11. The CDR3 here is CASSLAGKLAGEYNEQFF. The CDR3 coding sequence is TGTGCCAGCAGCTTGGCCGGGAAGTTAGCGGGAGAATACAATGAGCAGTTCTTC.

This clone was recorded once. V usage is TRBV13 and J usage is TRBJ2-6, with TRBD2 matching over 7 bases. The CDR3 extends over 15 amino acids. The ends lost 5 bases at V and 2 bases at J; junction bases unmatched: 3. From germline, CDR1 is PRHDT and CDR2 FYEKMQ (reference sequence). The CDR3 nucleotides are TGTGCCAGCAGCGTGGGGGGGGCTGGGGCCAACGTCCTGACTTTC. Translating gives CASSVGGAGANVLTF.

This clone was picked up a small number of times. This rearrangement joins TRBV7-9 to TRBJ1-3, with D unclear. V lost 1 base to trimming and J lost 6 bases, with 10 bases between them. Per the germline V gene, CDR1 is SEHNR and CDR2 is FQNEAQ (reference sequence). The CDR3 is made up of 14 amino acids. The CDR3 nucleotides read TGTGCCAGCAGCTTAGGGGCCCTTGAAAACACCATATATTTT. Its translation: CASSLGALENTIYF.